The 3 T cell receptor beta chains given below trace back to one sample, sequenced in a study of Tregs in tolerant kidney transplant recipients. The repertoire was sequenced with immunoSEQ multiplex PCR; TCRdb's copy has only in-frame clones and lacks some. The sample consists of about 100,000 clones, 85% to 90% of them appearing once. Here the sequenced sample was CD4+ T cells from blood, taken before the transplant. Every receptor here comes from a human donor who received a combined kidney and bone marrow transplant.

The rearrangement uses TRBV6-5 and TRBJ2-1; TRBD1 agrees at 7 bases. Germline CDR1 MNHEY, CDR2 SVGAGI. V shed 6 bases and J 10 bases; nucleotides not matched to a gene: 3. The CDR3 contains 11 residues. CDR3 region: CASRQDREQFF. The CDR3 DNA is TGTGCCAGCAGACAGGACAGGGAGCAGTTCTTC.

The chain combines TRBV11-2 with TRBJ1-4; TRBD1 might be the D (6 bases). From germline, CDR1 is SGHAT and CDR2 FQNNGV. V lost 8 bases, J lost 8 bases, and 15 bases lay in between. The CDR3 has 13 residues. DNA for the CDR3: TGTGCCAGCGGCACAGGGCGGGGGGAAAAACTGTTTTTT. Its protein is CASGTGRGEKLFF.

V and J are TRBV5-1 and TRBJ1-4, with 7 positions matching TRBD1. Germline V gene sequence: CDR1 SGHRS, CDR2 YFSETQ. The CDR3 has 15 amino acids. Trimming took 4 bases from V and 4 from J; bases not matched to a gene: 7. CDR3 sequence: CASSGGTASNEKLFF. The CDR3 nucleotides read TGCGCCAGCAGCGGGGGGACAGCCAGTAATGAAAAACTGTTTTTT.